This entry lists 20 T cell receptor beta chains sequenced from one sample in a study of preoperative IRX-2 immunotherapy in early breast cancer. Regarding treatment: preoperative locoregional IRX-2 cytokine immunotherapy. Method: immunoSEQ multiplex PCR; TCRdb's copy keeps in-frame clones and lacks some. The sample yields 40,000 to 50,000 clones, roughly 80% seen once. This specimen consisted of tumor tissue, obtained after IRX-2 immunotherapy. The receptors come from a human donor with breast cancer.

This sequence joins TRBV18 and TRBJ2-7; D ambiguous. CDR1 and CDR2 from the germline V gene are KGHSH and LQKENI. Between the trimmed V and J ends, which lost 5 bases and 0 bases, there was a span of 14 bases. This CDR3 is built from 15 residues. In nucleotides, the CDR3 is TGTGCCAGCTCAAGGGCAGCCGAGACCTCCTACGAGCAGTACTTC. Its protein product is CASSRAAETSYEQYF.

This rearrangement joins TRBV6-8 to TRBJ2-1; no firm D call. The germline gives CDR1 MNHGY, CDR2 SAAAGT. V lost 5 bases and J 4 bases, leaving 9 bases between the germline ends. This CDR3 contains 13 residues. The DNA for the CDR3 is TGTGCCAGCAGTCAAGGACGGTACAATGAGCAGTTCTTC. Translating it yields CASSQGRYNEQFF.

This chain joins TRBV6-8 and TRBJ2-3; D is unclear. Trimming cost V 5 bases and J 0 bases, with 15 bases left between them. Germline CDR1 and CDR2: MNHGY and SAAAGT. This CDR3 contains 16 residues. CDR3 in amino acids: CASSIMGNPSTDTQYF. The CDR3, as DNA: TGTGCCAGCAGTATAATGGGAAATCCTAGCACAGATACGCAGTATTTT.

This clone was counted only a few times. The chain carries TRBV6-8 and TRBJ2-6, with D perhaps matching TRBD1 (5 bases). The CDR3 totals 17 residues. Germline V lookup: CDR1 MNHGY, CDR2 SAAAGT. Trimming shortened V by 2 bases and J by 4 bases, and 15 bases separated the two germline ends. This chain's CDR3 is CASSYGLGLMGANVLTF. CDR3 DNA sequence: TGTGCCAGCAGTTACGGATTGGGGCTTATGGGGGCCAACGTCCTGACTTTC.

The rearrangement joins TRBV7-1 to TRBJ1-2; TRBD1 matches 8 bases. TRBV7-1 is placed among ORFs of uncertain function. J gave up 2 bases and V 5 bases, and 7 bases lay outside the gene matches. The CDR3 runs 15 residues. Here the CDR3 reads CASSTAGGWNYGYTF. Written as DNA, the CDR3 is TGTGCCAGCAGCACGGCAGGGGGCTGGAACTATGGCTACACCTTC.

CDR3 amino acids: CASSLRNVRTSSYNEQFF. In nucleotides, the CDR3 is TGTGCCAGCAGTCTCCGCAATGTGAGGACCAGCTCCTACAATGAGCAGTTCTTC. This sequence joins TRBV11-3 and TRBJ2-1; D is uncertain. The CDR3 contains 18 residues. Germline V lookup: CDR1 SGHNT, CDR2 YENEEA. V lost 6 bases and J lost 0, with 21 bases in between.

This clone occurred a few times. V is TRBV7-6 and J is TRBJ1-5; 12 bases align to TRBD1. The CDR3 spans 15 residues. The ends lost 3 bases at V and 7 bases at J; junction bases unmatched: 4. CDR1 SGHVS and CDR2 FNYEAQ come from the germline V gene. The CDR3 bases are TGTGCCAGCAGCTTGGGACAGGGGGCAAGGCAGCCCCAGCATTTT. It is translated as CASSLGQGARQPQHF.

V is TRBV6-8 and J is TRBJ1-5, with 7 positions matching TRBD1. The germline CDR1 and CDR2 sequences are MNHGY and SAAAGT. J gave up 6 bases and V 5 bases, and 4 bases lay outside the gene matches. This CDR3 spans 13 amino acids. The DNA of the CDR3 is TGTGCCAGCAGTGTGGCAGGGGGTCAGCCCCAGCATTTT. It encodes CASSVAGGQPQHF.

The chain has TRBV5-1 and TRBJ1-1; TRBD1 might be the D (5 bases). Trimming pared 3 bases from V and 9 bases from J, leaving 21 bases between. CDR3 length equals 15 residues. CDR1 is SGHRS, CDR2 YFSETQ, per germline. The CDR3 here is CASSSAPPSGGKAFF. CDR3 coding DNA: TGCGCCAGCAGCTCCGCACCACCCAGTGGGGGGAAAGCTTTCTTT.

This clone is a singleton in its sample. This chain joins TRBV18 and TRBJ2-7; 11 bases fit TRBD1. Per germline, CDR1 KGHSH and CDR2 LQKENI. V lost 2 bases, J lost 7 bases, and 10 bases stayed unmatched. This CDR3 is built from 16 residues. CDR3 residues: CASSPTRLDRGHEQYF. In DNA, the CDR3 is TGTGCCAGCTCACCAACGAGGCTGGACAGGGGGCATGAGCAGTACTTC.

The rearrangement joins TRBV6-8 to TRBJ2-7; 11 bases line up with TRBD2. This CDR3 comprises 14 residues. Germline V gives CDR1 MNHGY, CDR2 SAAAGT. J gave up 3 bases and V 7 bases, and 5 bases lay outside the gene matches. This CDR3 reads CASTKGLAGYEQYF. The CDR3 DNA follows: TGTGCCAGCACTAAAGGACTAGCGGGCTACGAGCAGTACTTC.

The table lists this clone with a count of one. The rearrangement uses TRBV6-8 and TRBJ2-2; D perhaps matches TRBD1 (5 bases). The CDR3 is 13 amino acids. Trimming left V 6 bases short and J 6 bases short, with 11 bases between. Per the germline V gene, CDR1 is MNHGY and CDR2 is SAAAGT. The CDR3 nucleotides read TGTGCCAGCAGGGTACTGACAGCCGGGGAGCTGTTTTTT. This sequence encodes CASRVLTAGELFF.

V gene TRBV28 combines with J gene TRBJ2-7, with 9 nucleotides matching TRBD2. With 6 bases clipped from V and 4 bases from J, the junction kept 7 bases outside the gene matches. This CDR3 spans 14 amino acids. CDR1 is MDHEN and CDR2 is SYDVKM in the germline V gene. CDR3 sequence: CASSAASGIYEQYF. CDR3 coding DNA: TGTGCCAGCAGCGCGGCTAGCGGGATTTACGAGCAGTACTTC. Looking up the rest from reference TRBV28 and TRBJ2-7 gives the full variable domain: DVKVTQSSRYLVKRTGEKVFLECVQDMDHENMFWYRQDPGLGLRLIYFSYDVKMKEKGDIPEGYSVSREKKERFSLILESASTNQTSMYLCASSAASGIYEQYFGPGTRLTVT.

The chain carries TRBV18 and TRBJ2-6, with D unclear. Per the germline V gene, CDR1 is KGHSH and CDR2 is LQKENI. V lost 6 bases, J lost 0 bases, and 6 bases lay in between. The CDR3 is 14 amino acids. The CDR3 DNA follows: TGTGCCAGCTCTACGGGCTCTGGGGCCAACGTCCTGACTTTC. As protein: CASSTGSGANVLTF.

CDR3 DNA sequence: TGTGCCAGCAGCACGTACGCCGGGACACATGATCAGCCCCAGCATTTT. This translates into CASSTYAGTHDQPQHF. V and J are TRBV7-6 and TRBJ1-5; perhaps TRBD1 as D (6 bases). CDR3 length: 16 amino acids. V was shortened by 5 bases and J by 5 bases, with 19 bases between the two germline ends. Germline V CDR1 and CDR2: SGHVS, FNYEAQ.

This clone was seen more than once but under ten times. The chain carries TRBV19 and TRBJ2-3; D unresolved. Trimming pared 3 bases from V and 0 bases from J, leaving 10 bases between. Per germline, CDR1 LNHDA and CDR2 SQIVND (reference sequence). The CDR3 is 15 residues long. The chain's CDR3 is CASSIDVSSTDTQYF. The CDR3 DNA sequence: TGTGCCAGTAGTATCGATGTTTCAAGCACAGATACGCAGTATTTT.

The CDR3 spells CASRRPGQGVTDTQYF. CDR3 DNA sequence: TGTGCCAGCAGGCGACCGGGACAGGGCGTCACAGATACGCAGTATTTT. This rearrangement joins TRBV6-8 to TRBJ2-3, with TRBD1 matching over 9 bases. Per the germline V gene, CDR1 is MNHGY and CDR2 is SAAAGT. V shed 6 bases, J shed 2 bases, and the junction held 9 bases outside the gene matches. This CDR3 is 16 amino acids long.

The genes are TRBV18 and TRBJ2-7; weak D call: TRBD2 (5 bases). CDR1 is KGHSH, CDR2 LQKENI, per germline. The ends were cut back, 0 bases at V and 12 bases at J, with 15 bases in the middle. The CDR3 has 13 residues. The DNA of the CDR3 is TGTGCCAGCTCACCACCGAGTCAGAGGGATCCGTACTTC. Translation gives CASSPPSQRDPYF.

The CDR3 DNA reads as TGTGCCAGCAGCTTATCAGGGGGCAGCAATCAGCCCCAGCATTTT. Translated: CASSLSGGSNQPQHF. This chain links TRBV7-7 with TRBJ1-5; 8 positions agree with TRBD1. This CDR3 contains 15 residues. Germline CDR1 and CDR2: SSHAT and FNYEAQ (reference sequence). V gave up 2 bases and J gave up 1 base; unmatched junction bases: 1.

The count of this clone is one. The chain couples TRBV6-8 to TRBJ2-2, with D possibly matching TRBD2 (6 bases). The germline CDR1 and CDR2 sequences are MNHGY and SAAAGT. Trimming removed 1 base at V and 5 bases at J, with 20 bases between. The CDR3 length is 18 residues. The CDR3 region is CASSYWGVPGRRTGELFF. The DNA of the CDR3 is TGTGCCAGCAGTTACTGGGGGGTGCCGGGGCGCAGGACCGGGGAGCTGTTTTTT.